This T cell receptor (beta chain) emerged from a study of Graves' ophthalmopathy and Graves' hyperthyroidism. About this clonotype itself: The target antigen is unknown.

The study amplified TCR beta CDR3 regions using RNA transcripts. First-round RT-PCR employed HTBI primers, with a second-round multiplex PCR after it. MiXCR, run by TCRdb on the multiplex PCR reads, gives a single entry per CDR3 protein. Counted here are some 1.1 million distinct CDR3 sequences, about two fifths occurring once; the ten biggest clones make up 11%. This CDR3 is built from 14 residues. Germline V gene data show CDR1 as SGDLS and CDR2 as YYNGEE. V was shortened by 4 bases and J by 6 bases, with 17 bases between the two germline ends. Overall study findings and caveats: A majority of expanded thyroid clonotypes exceeding 0.001 frequency were likewise present in blood.

The clonotype comes from an adult man with Graves' hyperthyroidism. The source material was peripheral blood or thyroid tissue (not recorded which). This chain uses TRBV9 with TRBJ2-7; D might be TRBD1 (7 bases). The CDR3 DNA sequence: TGTGCCAGCAGCCCAGGGGGGAGCATAATCGAGCAGTACTTC. This codes for CASSPGGSIIEQYF.